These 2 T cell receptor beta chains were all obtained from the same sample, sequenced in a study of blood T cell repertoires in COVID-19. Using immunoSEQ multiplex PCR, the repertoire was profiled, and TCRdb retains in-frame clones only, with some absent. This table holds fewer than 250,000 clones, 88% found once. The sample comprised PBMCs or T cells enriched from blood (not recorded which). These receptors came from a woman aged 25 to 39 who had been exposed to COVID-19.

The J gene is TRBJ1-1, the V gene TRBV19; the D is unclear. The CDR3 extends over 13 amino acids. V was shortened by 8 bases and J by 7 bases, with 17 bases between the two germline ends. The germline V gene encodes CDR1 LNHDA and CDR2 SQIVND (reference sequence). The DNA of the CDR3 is TGTGCCAGTCAGTCGGCAGGCGTGGATGAAGCTTTCTTT. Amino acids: CASQSAGVDEAFF. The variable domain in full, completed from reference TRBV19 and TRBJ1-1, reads DGGITQSPKYLFRKEGQNVTLSCEQNLNHDAMYWYRQDPGQGLRLIYYSQIVNDFQKGDIAEGYSVSREKKESFPLTVTSAQKNPTAFYLCASQSAGVDEAFFGQGTRLTVV.

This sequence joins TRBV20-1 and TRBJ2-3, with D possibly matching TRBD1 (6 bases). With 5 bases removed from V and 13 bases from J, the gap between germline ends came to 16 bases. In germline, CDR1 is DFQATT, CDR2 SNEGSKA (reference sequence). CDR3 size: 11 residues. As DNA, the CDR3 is TGCAGTGCTGACCGACAGGCCGGCGAGTATTTT. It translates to CSADRQAGEYF.